These 2 T cell receptor beta chains were sequenced from one sample in a study of identical twins. In TCRdb, the 5' RACE reads were re-called with MiXCR into one record per CDR3 protein. The table has around 290,000 distinct CDR3 sequences, 7.5% to 9.5% seen once. These sequences were also reported in another study, on yellow fever vaccine responses in identical twins.

Specimen: CD8+ T cells sorted from blood. The receptors were sampled from a woman younger than 30 in good health.

The chain couples TRBV4-3 to TRBJ2-5, with 8 bases that match TRBD2. This CDR3 spans 18 amino acids. CDR1 and CDR2 (germline): LGHNA, YSLEER. V was clipped by 1 base and J by 5 bases; unmatched bases: 15. CDR3: CASSQVLAGGPQGETQYF. CDR3 nucleotides: TGCGCCAGCAGCCAAGTTCTGGCGGGAGGACCCCAAGGGGAGACCCAGTACTTC.

This clonotype was picked up many times. The CDR3 nucleotides read TGCAGTGCTGTTAGCGGGGGGTCGGGCAATGAGCAGTTCTTC. This translates into CSAVSGGSGNEQFF. V is TRBV20-1 and J is TRBJ2-1; 10 positions agree with TRBD2. CDR1 DFQATT and CDR2 SNEGSKA come from the germline V gene (reference sequence). This CDR3 region has 14 residues. V shed 5 bases and J 6 bases; nucleotides not matched to a gene: 7.